One sample yielded the 32 T cell receptor beta chains listed below, sequenced in a study of T cells in localized non-small cell lung cancer. Clones were read by immunoSEQ multiplex PCR, and TCRdb kept only the in-frame ones, dropping some. Among approximately 81,000 clones listed, 85% to 90% were seen once. Here the sequenced sample was peripheral blood, taken before any cancer treatment. The receptors derive from a woman aged 40-75 years with stage I squamous cell lung carcinoma.

The chain carries TRBV5-6 and TRBJ2-6; D is unclear. The CDR3 runs to 15 residues. V was clipped by 3 bases and J by 2 bases, with 9 bases between them. Germline V lookup: CDR1 SGHDT, CDR2 YYEEEE. CDR3: CASSWGPTGANVLTF. The CDR3, as DNA: TGTGCCAGCAGCTGGGGTCCCACTGGGGCCAACGTCCTGACTTTC.

The rearrangement uses TRBV4-2 and TRBJ1-6; possibly TRBD1 for D (5 bases). From germline, CDR1 is LGHNA and CDR2 YNFKEQ. The CDR3 length is 14 residues. Between the trimmed V and J ends, which lost 3 bases and 7 bases, there was a span of 10 bases. CDR3: CASSQGQGNSPLHF. CDR3 coding DNA: TGTGCCAGCAGCCAGGGGCAGGGCAATTCACCCCTCCACTTT.

This chain links TRBV30 with TRBJ2-3; 9 positions match TRBD1. Germline lookup yields CDR1 GTSNPN and CDR2 SVGIG (reference sequence). Trimming at V came to 4 bases and at J to 2 bases, leaving 7 bases not matched to a gene. The CDR3 runs 15 residues. Here the CDR3 DNA reads TGTGCCTGGACCAGGACAGGGGCCACCACAGATACGCAGTATTTT. Protein product: CAWTRTGATTDTQYF.

This rearrangement joins TRBV9 to TRBJ1-4; D gene ambiguous. Germline CDR1 SGDLS, CDR2 YYNGEE. CDR3 length: 15 amino acids. The germline V and J ends were trimmed by 0 bases and 4 bases, with 10 bases remaining between them. The CDR3 DNA reads TGTGCCAGCAGCGTAGGGAACAGAGATAATGAAAAACTGTTTTTT. It encodes CASSVGNRDNEKLFF.

V and J are TRBV5-1 and TRBJ1-5; 10 positions match TRBD1. Per the germline V gene, CDR1 is SGHRS and CDR2 is YFSETQ. The trim removed 0 bases at V and 6 bases at J, leaving 6 bases unmatched. The CDR3 extends over 16 amino acids. DNA for the CDR3: TGCGCCAGCAGCTTGGGTACGGGACAGGGGTTTCAGCCCCAGCATTTT. Translation gives CASSLGTGQGFQPQHF.

The chain joins TRBV30 to TRBJ1-3, with a tentative D call TRBD1 (5 bases). CDR1 GTSNPN and CDR2 SVGIG come from the germline V gene (reference sequence). The CDR3 consists of 16 residues. The V end lost 0 bases, the J end lost 1 base, and 13 bases lay between the germline ends. CDR3 nucleotide sequence: TGTGCCTGGAGTGTACCAGGGACTACGTCTGGAAACACCATATATTTT. Protein: CAWSVPGTTSGNTIYF.

The chain couples TRBV4-1 to TRBJ1-2; 7 nucleotides agree with TRBD1. J was trimmed by 7 bases and V by 0 bases; bases with no gene match: 14. The CDR3 runs to 17 residues. CDR1 is MGHRA and CDR2 is YSYEKL in the germline V gene. The CDR3 sequence: CASSQDSGTASLRGYTF. The CDR3, as DNA: TGCGCCAGCAGCCAAGACTCCGGGACAGCGTCGCTTCGTGGCTACACCTTC.

This chain uses TRBV29-1 with TRBJ1-2; 7 positions match TRBD1. This CDR3 contains 12 residues. Germline lookup yields CDR1 SQVTM and CDR2 ANQGSEA. V lost 4 bases to trimming and J lost 8 bases; unmatched junction nucleotides: 7. CDR3: CSVADRAEGYTF. The CDR3 coding sequence is TGCAGCGTTGCCGACAGGGCAGAAGGCTACACCTTC. The entire variable domain, with the rest obtained from reference TRBV29-1 and TRBJ1-2, is as follows: SAVISQKPSRDICQRGTSLTIQCQVDSQVTMMFWYRQQPGQSLTLIATANQGSEATYESGFVIDKFPISRPNLTFSTLTVSNMSPEDSSIYLCSVADRAEGYTFGSGTRLTVV.

The chain couples TRBV19 to TRBJ1-5, with 8 bases matching TRBD1. The CDR3 spans 14 residues. Trimming took 3 bases from V and 3 from J; bases not matched to a gene: 1. The germline V gene encodes CDR1 LNHDA and CDR2 SQIVND (reference sequence). In DNA, the CDR3 is TGTGCCAGTAGTATGACAGGGGACAATCAGCCCCAGCATTTT. It specifies CASSMTGDNQPQHF.

The chain has TRBV7-2 and TRBJ2-1, with D perhaps assigned TRBD1 or TRBD2 (6 bases each). Trimming took off 6 bases at V and 4 bases at J, with 19 bases between the two ends. Germline CDR1 reads SGHTA; CDR2 reads FQGNSA. There are 16 residues in the CDR3. The CDR3 DNA is TGTGCCAGCAGATCGGGATCCGGGGGCGGGTACAATGAGCAGTTCTTC. Its protein product is CASRSGSGGGYNEQFF.

The chain has TRBV5-1 and TRBJ1-1; TRBD1 matches at 9 bases. This CDR3 is built from 16 residues. The V gene's germline CDR1 is SGHRS and CDR2 YFSETQ. Germline trimming cut 0 bases from V and 0 bases from J; bases unmatched to any gene: 3. The CDR3: CASSLERDRVNTEAFF. In DNA, the CDR3 is TGCGCCAGCAGCTTGGAGCGGGACAGGGTGAACACTGAAGCTTTCTTT. Combining the CDR3 with reference TRBV5-1 and TRBJ1-1 gives the whole variable domain KAGVTQTPRYLIKTRGQQVTLSCSPISGHRSVSWYQQTPGQGLQFLFEYFSETQRNKGNFPGRFSGRQFSNSRSEMNVSTLELGDSALYLCASSLERDRVNTEAFFGQGTRLTVV.

The genes are TRBV11-1 and TRBJ2-1, with 7 bases lining up with TRBD1. The germline V gene has CDR1 SGHAT and CDR2 FQDESV (reference sequence). The CDR3 has 17 amino acids. V lost 5 bases to trimming and J lost 8 bases; unmatched junction nucleotides: 18. The CDR3 reads CASSPRPGQPLTDEQFF. The CDR3 nucleotides are TGTGCCAGCAGCCCCCGACCGGGACAGCCTCTGACGGATGAGCAGTTCTTC.

This clone has a single count. The rearrangement joins TRBV6-1 to TRBJ1-5; no clear D. Germline lookup yields CDR1 MNHNS and CDR2 SASEGT. The V gene lost 2 bases and the J gene lost 9 bases, with 17 bases spanning the gap. The CDR3 loop spans 15 amino acids. The CDR3 DNA sequence: TGTGCCAGCAGTGAAACCCGGGGAGGCATCGGGCCCCAGCATTTT. Its translation: CASSETRGGIGPQHF.

The chain couples TRBV15 to TRBJ1-1; perhaps TRBD1 as D (6 bases). Between the trimmed V and J ends, which lost 1 base and 0 bases, there was a span of 9 bases. The CDR3 has 15 amino acids. In germline, CDR1 is LNHNV, CDR2 YYDKDF (reference sequence). The CDR3 sequence: CATSRVGQMNTEAFF. CDR3 DNA: TGTGCCACCAGCAGAGTAGGACAGATGAACACTGAAGCTTTCTTT.

The chain couples TRBV5-1 to TRBJ1-4; a possible D gene is TRBD1 (5 bases). Between the trimmed V and J ends, which lost 5 bases and 0 bases, there was a span of 11 bases. Per the germline V gene, CDR1 is SGHRS and CDR2 is YFSETQ. This CDR3 has 15 amino acids. The CDR3 DNA is TGCGCCAGCAGGGACACAGTTGCAACTAATGAAAAACTGTTTTTT. Protein: CASRDTVATNEKLFF.

The chain uses TRBV5-1 and TRBJ2-5; D is possibly TRBD1 (5 bases). The V and J ends lost 1 base and 3 bases respectively, with 7 bases between them. CDR1 is SGHRS and CDR2 is YFSETQ in the germline V gene. The CDR3 spans 13 residues. The CDR3 reads CASSLLREETQYF. As DNA, the CDR3 is TGCGCCAGCAGCTTGCTCAGGGAAGAGACCCAGTACTTC.

This rearrangement joins TRBV19 to TRBJ2-5; tentative D call: TRBD1 (7 bases). The CDR3 covers 17 residues. Germline CDR1 reads LNHDA; CDR2 reads SQIVND (reference sequence). V lost 4 bases, J lost 3 bases, and 21 bases lay in between. The DNA of the CDR3 is TGTGCCAGTAGTACGAATCGACTAGGACAGGCGAAAGAGACCCAGTACTTC. Its protein is CASSTNRLGQAKETQYF.

V is TRBV6-1 and J is TRBJ1-5; D call uncertain. Germline CDR1 reads MNHNS; CDR2 reads SASEGT. The V end lost 4 bases, the J end lost 1 base, and 8 bases lay between the germline ends. This CDR3 is 14 amino acids long. In DNA form, the CDR3 reads TGTGCCAGCAGTGTCGGGTTGAGCAATCAGCCCCAGCATTTT. It specifies CASSVGLSNQPQHF.

This chain uses TRBV11-3 with TRBJ1-6, with D hard to call. CDR1 SGHNT and CDR2 YENEEA come from the germline V gene. This CDR3 contains 13 residues. Deletions cut 1 base from V and 10 bases from J, with 8 bases between. The CDR3 reads CASSLVGGSPLHF. Written as DNA, the CDR3 is TGTGCCAGCAGCTTAGTCGGTGGCTCACCCCTCCACTTT.

V and J are TRBV19 and TRBJ1-2, with 9 bases identical to TRBD1. This CDR3 region has 16 residues. Germline V lookup: CDR1 LNHDA, CDR2 SQIVND (reference sequence). The V segment lost 5 bases and the J segment 1 base; nucleotides outside the gene matches: 8. The CDR3 region has the DNA TGTGCCAGTAGTCCCGGGACAGGGAGTGTTAACTATGGCTACACCTTC. Encoded protein: CASSPGTGSVNYGYTF.

V usage is TRBV15 and J usage is TRBJ1-5; D perhaps matches TRBD1 (6 bases). Per the germline V gene, CDR1 is LNHNV and CDR2 is YYDKDF (reference sequence). The CDR3 has 15 amino acids. V was shortened by 0 bases and J by 4 bases, with 10 bases between the two germline ends. CDR3 sequence (DNA): TGTGCCACCAGCAGAGAACAGGGCGAAAATCAGCCCCAGCATTTT. It is translated as CATSREQGENQPQHF.

V is TRBV5-5 and J is TRBJ2-7; D is unclear. CDR1 and CDR2 (germline): SGHKS, YYEKEE (reference sequence). CDR3 size: 16 residues. Between the trimmed V and J ends, which lost 4 bases and 1 base, there was a span of 18 bases. The CDR3 spells CASSAQAPILSYEQYF. CDR3 sequence (DNA): TGTGCCAGCAGCGCCCAGGCCCCTATTCTATCCTACGAGCAGTACTTC.

The rearrangement joins TRBV5-1 to TRBJ2-6; D gene unclear. Germline V gene data show CDR1 as SGHRS and CDR2 as YFSETQ. V gave up 2 bases and J gave up 0 bases, with 12 bases separating them. CDR3 size: 17 residues. CDR3 loop: CASSFSAGLSGANVLTF. CDR3 in DNA: TGCGCCAGCAGCTTTTCGGCAGGTCTCTCTGGGGCCAACGTCCTGACTTTC. Based on the CDR3 plus reference TRBV5-1 and TRBJ2-6, the full variable domain is KAGVTQTPRYLIKTRGQQVTLSCSPISGHRSVSWYQQTPGQGLQFLFEYFSETQRNKGNFPGRFSGRQFSNSRSEMNVSTLELGDSALYLCASSFSAGLSGANVLTFGAGSRLTVL.

The rearrangement uses TRBV11-1 and TRBJ2-7; 14 nucleotides align to TRBD2. This CDR3 region has 16 residues. V was pared by 1 base and J by 9 bases, with 8 bases of the junction left unmatched. Per the germline V gene, CDR1 is SGHAT and CDR2 is FQDESV (reference sequence). The CDR3, as DNA: TGTGCCAGCAGCTTAGGGGGACTAGCGGGGGAGAACCGGCAGTACTTC. Protein product: CASSLGGLAGENRQYF.

The rearrangement uses TRBV7-9 and TRBJ2-5; tentatively, D is TRBD2 (5 bases). The CDR3 is 13 residues long. Trimming took 4 bases from V and 5 from J, leaving 11 bases between them. Per germline, CDR1 SEHNR and CDR2 FQNEAQ (reference sequence). For the CDR3, the DNA is TGTGCCAGCAGCTCAGACCGCGGGGAGACCCAGTACTTC. Amino acids: CASSSDRGETQYF.

This chain uses TRBV7-9 with TRBJ1-5; tentative D call: TRBD1 (5 bases). With 2 bases removed from V and 6 bases from J, the gap between germline ends came to 8 bases. Germline V CDR1 and CDR2: SEHNR, FQNEAQ (reference sequence). This CDR3 comprises 13 residues. CDR3 amino acids: CASSLQGSQPQHF. CDR3 nucleotide sequence: TGTGCCAGCAGCTTACAGGGAAGTCAGCCCCAGCATTTT.

This chain joins TRBV6-1 and TRBJ1-5; the D is unclear. CDR1 and CDR2 from the germline V gene are MNHNS and SASEGT. This CDR3 is built from 15 residues. The V and J ends lost 2 bases and 2 bases respectively, with 10 bases between them. The CDR3 protein is CASSEFVSGNQPQHF. The CDR3 nucleotides are TGTGCCAGCAGTGAATTTGTTTCCGGCAATCAGCCCCAGCATTTT.

The chain couples TRBV5-4 to TRBJ2-6; the match to TRBD1 covers 7 bases. Germline trimming cut 4 bases from V and 3 bases from J; bases unmatched to any gene: 4. Germline lookup yields CDR1 SGHNT and CDR2 YYREEE (reference sequence). The CDR3 is 15 amino acids. CDR3 DNA: TGTGCCAGCAGCAACACAGGGGTTGGGGCCAACGTCCTGACTTTC. It encodes CASSNTGVGANVLTF.

The chain recombines TRBV10-3 with TRBJ2-6; 9 bases align to TRBD2. Per germline, CDR1 ENHRY and CDR2 SYGVKD. The CDR3 runs 18 residues. Losses at the gene ends were 7 bases for V and 3 bases for J; bases not matched to a gene: 13. DNA for the CDR3: TGTGCCATCAAGGGAGCGGGGGGTTCACTGTTTGGGGCCAACGTCCTGACTTTC. Encoded protein: CAIKGAGGSLFGANVLTF.

This clone was found once. The chain recombines TRBV6-1 with TRBJ1-6; tentative D call: TRBD1 (5 bases). Per germline, CDR1 MNHNS and CDR2 SASEGT. Trimming took off 0 bases at V and 10 bases at J, with 13 bases between the two ends. This CDR3 has 15 residues. CDR3 sequence: CASSEAIRAGSPLHF. In DNA form, the CDR3 reads TGTGCCAGCAGTGAAGCGATCAGGGCAGGCTCACCCCTCCACTTT.

This clone occurred once. The genes are TRBV19 and TRBJ1-2; perhaps TRBD1 as D (5 bases). The CDR3 contains 15 residues. The V gene's germline CDR1 is LNHDA and CDR2 SQIVND (reference sequence). Deletions cut 3 bases from V and 2 bases from J, with 13 bases between. CDR3 in DNA: TGTGCCAGTAGTATGGATCTCGCAGGGAACTATGGCTACACCTTC. Encoded protein: CASSMDLAGNYGYTF.

This chain links TRBV30 with TRBJ1-5; D might be TRBD1 (6 bases). V was cut by 5 bases and J by 4 bases, with 12 bases left in between. The germline gives CDR1 GTSNPN, CDR2 SVGIG (reference sequence). CDR3 length: 13 residues. CDR3 amino acids: CAWGTGLNQPQHF. CDR3 DNA: TGTGCCTGGGGTACAGGGTTAAATCAGCCCCAGCATTTT.